Shown below are 7 T cell receptor beta chains from a single sample sequenced in a study of cytomegalovirus exposure and HLA in healthy donors. PCR involved 60 Vbeta and 13 Jbeta primers. TCRdb's table, derived via immunoSEQ multiplex PCR, lists solely in-frame clones and lacks some. This sample yields around 180,000 clones, of which roughly 78% are seen a single time; around 14% belongs to the top ten. Input material: PBMCs. These receptors came from a woman between 50 and 59 years old in good health and CMV-seropositive.

This clone was detected once. The chain joins TRBV5-4 to TRBJ2-1, with a tentative D call TRBD1 (6 bases). Germline CDR1 reads SGHNT; CDR2 reads YYREEE (reference sequence). The CDR3 loop spans 16 amino acids. Trimming took 3 bases from V and 2 from J, leaving 15 bases between them. The CDR3, as DNA: TGTGCCAGCAGCTCCCTCCTAGGACAGCCCTACAATGAGCAGTTCTTC. Translating gives CASSSLLGQPYNEQFF.

The genes are TRBV6-1 and TRBJ1-5, with 8 bases identical to TRBD1. The V gene end was trimmed by 5 bases and the J gene end by 1 base; junction bases not matched to a gene: 1. CDR1 and CDR2 from the germline V gene are MNHNS and SASEGT. The CDR3 sequence is 14 residues long. The CDR3 sequence is CASSRTGSNQPQHF. In DNA form, the CDR3 reads TGTGCCAGCAGTCGGACAGGGAGCAATCAGCCCCAGCATTTT.

The V and J genes are TRBV11-1 and TRBJ2-3; 8 positions match TRBD1. CDR1 is SGHAT and CDR2 is FQDESV in the germline V gene (reference sequence). CDR3 size: 16 residues. The J segment lost 4 bases and the V segment lost 5 bases, leaving 11 bases of the junction unmatched. The CDR3 reads CASSVLTGEGADTQYF. The CDR3 DNA is TGTGCCAGCAGCGTATTGACAGGGGAAGGGGCAGATACGCAGTATTTT. Full variable domain (missing parts from reference TRBV11-1 and TRBJ2-3): EAEVAQSPRYKITEKSQAVAFWCDPISGHATLYWYRQILGQGPELLVQFQDESVVDDSQLPKDRFSAERLKGVDSTLKIQPAELGDSAMYLCASSVLTGEGADTQYFGPGTRLTVL.

V is TRBV6-1 and J is TRBJ1-1; D might be TRBD1 (5 bases). From germline, CDR1 is MNHNS and CDR2 SASEGT. The ends were cut back, 7 bases at V and 1 base at J, with 13 bases in the middle. This CDR3 is built from 14 residues. The CDR3, as DNA: TGTGCCAGCATGCCCAGGGAGGCGAACACTGAAGCTTTCTTT. Translation gives CASMPREANTEAFF.

This chain joins TRBV25-1 and TRBJ2-5; TRBD2 is a possible D gene (5 bases). Germline values: CDR1 MGHDK, CDR2 SYGVNS. This CDR3 has 14 residues. V shed 2 bases and J shed 4 bases, with 11 bases lying between them. The CDR3 is CASSEAPGRETQYF. The CDR3 DNA reads TGTGCCAGCAGTGAAGCCCCTGGGAGAGAGACCCAGTACTTC.

This sequence joins TRBV28 and TRBJ1-1; tentatively, D is TRBD1 (6 bases). Per the germline V gene, CDR1 is MDHEN and CDR2 is SYDVKM. This CDR3 is 14 amino acids long. Trimming took off 6 bases at V and 1 base at J, with 12 bases between the two ends. The CDR3 reads CASRLTGQNTEAFF. The CDR3 DNA reads TGTGCCAGCAGACTGACAGGCCAGAACACTGAAGCTTTCTTT.

The chain employs TRBV7-8 and TRBJ1-4; D remains ambiguous. The V end lost 1 base, the J end lost 7 bases, and 13 bases lay between the germline ends. The CDR3 extends over 15 amino acids. Per germline, CDR1 SGHVS and CDR2 FQNEAQ. The CDR3 sequence is CASSLGAMVREKLFF. CDR3 coding DNA: TGTGCCAGCAGCTTAGGGGCCATGGTCCGTGAAAAACTGTTTTTT.